The 11 T cell receptor beta chains given below trace back to one sample, sequenced in a study of cytomegalovirus exposure and HLA in healthy donors. PCR primers comprised 60 Vbeta and 13 Jbeta primers. Here immunoSEQ multiplex PCR was the method, and the copy in TCRdb shows in-frame clones only, minus some. The sample includes some 140,000 clones. The sequencing input was PBMCs. Receptor source: a woman aged 40 to 50 in good health and CMV-seronegative.

The rearrangement links TRBV6-5 to TRBJ1-1, with TRBD1 as a possible D gene (6 bases). Per germline, CDR1 MNHEY and CDR2 SVGAGI. V was trimmed by 5 bases and J by 1 base, leaving 11 bases between them. The CDR3 extends over 14 amino acids. The CDR3 here is CASSERGGNTEAFF. The CDR3 DNA follows: TGTGCCAGCAGTGAACGAGGGGGGAACACTGAAGCTTTCTTT.

The chain employs TRBV10-3 and TRBJ1-1; no reliable D call. The CDR3 sequence is 15 residues long. Looked up from germline, CDR1 is ENHRY and CDR2 is SYGVKD. The germline V and J ends were trimmed by 6 bases and 5 bases, with 19 bases remaining between them. For the CDR3, the DNA is TGTGCCATCAGAGAGCTCGAGGCGCCGAGGACTGAAGCTTTCTTT. Amino acids: CAIRELEAPRTEAFF.

The chain recombines TRBV4-1 with TRBJ2-3, with 11 bases fitting TRBD2. Germline V gene lookup returns CDR1 MGHRA and CDR2 YSYEKL. The CDR3 spans 17 residues. Trimming took 1 base from V and 3 from J; bases not matched to a gene: 6. CDR3 sequence (DNA): TGCGCCAGCAGCCAAGTTCTAGCGGGGGGACTAACAGATACGCAGTATTTT. It specifies CASSQVLAGGLTDTQYF.

V gene TRBV7-3 combines with J gene TRBJ2-3, with TRBD1 identical over 9 bases. Germline values: CDR1 SGHTA, CDR2 FQGTGA. The CDR3 runs 14 residues. Losses at the gene ends were 7 bases for V and 0 bases for J; bases not matched to a gene: 2. The CDR3 is CASKQGASTDTQYF. Here the CDR3 DNA reads TGTGCCAGCAAACAGGGGGCGAGCACAGATACGCAGTATTTT.

The V call is TRBV5-1, the J call TRBJ1-5, with TRBD1 identical over 7 bases. The J segment lost 4 bases and the V segment lost 0 bases, leaving 4 bases of the junction unmatched. CDR1 SGHRS and CDR2 YFSETQ come from the germline V gene. This CDR3 is 15 amino acids long. The CDR3 DNA follows: TGCGCCAGCAGCTTGGCGACAGGGCCAAATCAGCCCCAGCATTTT. Translated: CASSLATGPNQPQHF.

The chain is built from TRBV6-6 and TRBJ2-7, with 10 bases matching TRBD2. The germline gives CDR1 MNHNY, CDR2 SVGAGI (reference sequence). V lost 6 bases and J lost 4; bases outside the gene matches: 12. The CDR3 has 16 amino acids. CDR3 in amino acids: CASSPRLAGELYEQYF. The CDR3, as DNA: TGTGCCAGCAGCCCCCGTCTAGCGGGGGAGCTTTACGAGCAGTACTTC.

The chain couples TRBV29-1 to TRBJ1-2, with D unclear. V gave up 4 bases and J gave up 4 bases, with 10 bases separating them. Germline V gene data show CDR1 as SQVTM and CDR2 as ANQGSEA. The CDR3 contains 12 residues. The CDR3 DNA is TGCAGCGTTGTGGGCAGAAGCTATGGCTACACCTTC. It yields the protein CSVVGRSYGYTF. Using reference TRBV29-1 and TRBJ1-2 for the parts outside the CDR3, the full variable domain is SAVISQKPSRDICQRGTSLTIQCQVDSQVTMMFWYRQQPGQSLTLIATANQGSEATYESGFVIDKFPISRPNLTFSTLTVSNMSPEDSSIYLCSVVGRSYGYTFGSGTRLTVV.

Here the CDR3 DNA reads TGTGCCAGCAACACCAACAGCTATGGCTACACCTTC. Amino acids: CASNTNSYGYTF. J is TRBJ1-2 and V is TRBV6-6, with D hard to call. CDR3 length: 12 residues. Deletions cut 7 bases from V and 4 bases from J, with 10 bases between. The germline V gene has CDR1 MNHNY and CDR2 SVGAGI (reference sequence).

The V and J genes are TRBV5-1 and TRBJ1-1; 8 bases match TRBD1. V was pared by 4 bases and J by 10 bases, with 18 bases of the junction left unmatched. Germline CDR1 reads SGHRS; CDR2 reads YFSETQ. The CDR3 is made up of 16 amino acids. The CDR3 loop is CASSTGTGGLAGRAFF. CDR3 nucleotide sequence: TGCGCCAGCAGCACAGGTACAGGGGGACTCGCCGGTCGAGCTTTCTTT.

The rearrangement links TRBV28 to TRBJ1-5, with 8 nucleotides matching TRBD1. In germline, CDR1 is MDHEN, CDR2 SYDVKM. V trimming: 10 bases; J trimming: 4 bases; junction bases outside the gene matches: 3. This CDR3 has 12 residues. The CDR3 reads CATGTGNQPQHF. In DNA, the CDR3 is TGTGCCACTGGGACAGGTAATCAGCCCCAGCATTTT.

This chain uses TRBV5-4 with TRBJ2-1; possibly TRBD1 for D (6 bases). Germline CDR1 SGHNT, CDR2 YYREEE (reference sequence). The V gene lost 0 bases and the J gene lost 9 bases, with 16 bases spanning the gap. This CDR3 has 15 amino acids. CDR3 region: CASSLDGGGSGEQFF. The DNA for the CDR3 is TGTGCCAGCAGCTTGGACGGTGGGGGCTCGGGTGAGCAGTTCTTC. Combining the CDR3 with reference TRBV5-4 and TRBJ2-1 gives the whole variable domain ETGVTQSPTHLIKTRGQQVTLRCSSQSGHNTVSWYQQALGQGPQFIFQYYREEENGRGNFPPRFSGLQFPNYSSELNVNALELDDSALYLCASSLDGGGSGEQFFGPGTRLTVL.